Listed below are T cell receptor beta chains from one sample, sequenced in a study of blood T cell repertoires in COVID-19. TCRdb keeps only in-frame clones here, not all; method: immunoSEQ multiplex PCR. The table records about 150,000 clones, about 87% of them present only once. Material for sequencing was peripheral blood. These receptors were obtained from a human donor in a cohort sampled during active COVID-19. Each CDR3 is given with its conserved first and last residue. D genes are given only for firm matches. Where a row states a size, it is once, few, many or the class of an expanded clone; other rows omit it.

V gene,D gene,J gene,clone size,CDR3 protein,CDR3 DNA
TRBV6-6,TRBD1,TRBJ2-7,few,CASSEGQRLSYEQYF,TGTGCCAGCAGCGAGGGACAGAGACTGTCCTACGAGCAGTACTTC
TRBV11-1,TRBD1,TRBJ2-7,once,CASSLLQGAPYEQYF,TGTGCCAGCAGCCTCTTACAGGGGGCCCCCTACGAGCAGTACTTC
TRBV6-4,NA,TRBJ1-6,NA,CASSPGVSGSPLHF,TGTGCCAGCAGTCCAGGGGTCTCTGGTTCACCCCTCCACTTT
TRBV18,NA,TRBJ1-1,few,CASSPHKNTEAFF,TGTGCCAGCTCACCACATAAAAACACTGAAGCTTTCTTT
TRBV24-1,NA,TRBJ2-3,NA,CATSDYLESTDTQYF,TGTGCCACCAGTGACTATTTAGAATCCACAGATACGCAGTATTTT
TRBV30,TRBD1,TRBJ2-2,NA,CAWRNPDRVSGELFF,TGTGCCTGGAGGAACCCCGACAGGGTCTCCGGGGAGCTGTTTTTT
TRBV5-1,TRBD2,TRBJ2-3,NA,CASRQILAGGQTDTQYF,TGCGCCAGCAGACAGATCTTGGCGGGGGGACAAACAGATACGCAGTATTTT
TRBV27,TRBD1,TRBJ1-2,few,CASSGGQGARDYTF,TGTGCCAGCAGTGGGGGGCAGGGGGCGCGAGACTACACCTTC
TRBV12-3/TRBV12-4,TRBD2,TRBJ2-1,NA,CASRPSGVSEQFF,TGTGCCAGCCGACCTAGCGGGGTCTCAGAGCAGTTCTTC
TRBV10-3,TRBD2,TRBJ2-1,NA,CAISSLAGGNNEQFF,TGTGCCATCAGTTCACTAGCGGGAGGGAACAATGAGCAGTTCTTC
TRBV18,TRBD1,TRBJ2-5,once,CASSPRDSQETQYF,TGTGCCAGCTCACCTAGGGACAGTCAAGAGACCCAGTACTTC
TRBV5-5,TRBD2,TRBJ2-3,NA,CASSLGTSGRADTQYF,TGTGCCAGCAGCTTGGGGACTAGCGGGAGAGCAGATACGCAGTATTTT
TRBV14,NA,TRBJ2-5,NA,CASSRPEGGRETQYF,TGTGCCAGCAGCCGACCTGAAGGGGGAAGAGAGACCCAGTACTTC
TRBV6-6,TRBD2,TRBJ2-1,NA,CASSPSSPGLAGTYNEQFF,TGTGCCAGCAGTCCCAGTTCTCCCGGACTAGCGGGGACCTACAATGAGCAGTTCTTC
TRBV7-2,NA,TRBJ1-2,once,CASSTRQVYGYTF,TGTGCCAGCAGCACCCGACAAGTCTATGGCTACACCTTC
TRBV9,NA,TRBJ2-2,NA,CASSVDWLRANTGELFF,TGTGCCAGCAGCGTAGATTGGCTCCGTGCGAACACCGGGGAGCTGTTTTTT
TRBV19,TRBD1,TRBJ1-1,few,CASSVTGTGGWTEAFF,TGTGCCAGTAGTGTAACCGGGACAGGGGGCTGGACTGAAGCTTTCTTT
TRBV6-5,NA,TRBJ1-1,once,CASSQDVVTEAFF,TGTGCCAGCAGTCAGGATGTTGTGACTGAAGCTTTCTTT
TRBV5-1,NA,TRBJ2-7,NA,CASSLEGNPYEQYF,TGCGCCAGCAGCTTGGAGGGGAATCCCTACGAGCAGTACTTC
TRBV6-5,NA,TRBJ1-6,NA,CASSSREEGRNSPLHF,TGTGCCAGCAGTTCTAGGGAGGAAGGTAGAAATTCACCCCTCCACTTT
TRBV4-1,TRBD2,TRBJ2-2,once,CASARETSGGSNTGELFF,TGCGCCAGCGCTCGGGAAACTAGCGGGGGCTCGAACACCGGGGAGCTGTTTTTT
TRBV7-9,TRBD2,TRBJ2-2,once,CASSLQSSGTGELFF,TGTGCCAGCAGCCTTCAATCTAGCGGTACCGGGGAGCTGTTTTTT
TRBV19,NA,TRBJ1-6,NA,CASSTGLTDSPLHF,TGTGCCAGTAGTACAGGGTTGACGGATTCACCCCTCCACTTT
TRBV4-2,TRBD1,TRBJ2-1,NA,CASSLRHRGFVEQFF,TGTGCCAGCAGCCTCCGGCACAGGGGGTTCGTTGAGCAGTTCTTC
TRBV18,NA,TRBJ2-3,NA,CASSPEGRGDTQYF,TGTGCCAGCTCACCGGAGGGCCGGGGAGATACGCAGTATTTT
TRBV7-2,TRBD2,TRBJ2-1,NA,CASSRTSGANEQFF,TGTGCCAGCAGCCGGACCAGCGGGGCCAATGAGCAGTTCTTC
TRBV15,NA,TRBJ2-2,few,CATSSPGTGNTGELFF,TGTGCCACCAGCAGCCCCGGTACAGGGAACACCGGGGAGCTGTTTTTT
TRBV15,TRBD1,TRBJ1-2,once,CATSRDRTGSNGYTF,TGTGCCACCAGCAGAGACCGGACAGGTTCGAATGGCTACACCTTC
TRBV7-2,NA,TRBJ2-2,NA,CASSPTMANTGELFF,TGTGCCAGCAGCCCTACCATGGCGAACACCGGGGAGCTGTTTTTT
TRBV18,TRBD1,TRBJ2-7,NA,CASSPDRGPDEQYF,TGTGCCAGCTCACCGGACAGGGGGCCGGACGAGCAGTACTTC
TRBV10-3,TRBD2,TRBJ2-3,NA,CAIALERETDTQYF,TGTGCCATCGCCCTCGAGCGGGAGACAGATACGCAGTATTTT
TRBV7-2,NA,TRBJ2-3,NA,CASSLSTGEDTQYF,TGTGCCAGCAGCCTCTCGACGGGGGAAGATACGCAGTATTTT
TRBV5-5,NA,TRBJ1-6,NA,CASSLETSHLHF,TGTGCCAGCAGCTTGGAAACATCTCACCTCCACTTT
TRBV7-6,NA,TRBJ1-2,NA,CASSLGPGYGYTF,TGTGCCAGCAGCTTGGGCCCCGGATATGGCTACACCTTC
TRBV20-1,TRBD2,TRBJ2-7,NA,CSASSSGGAYEQYF,TGCAGTGCTAGTAGCAGCGGGGGGGCCTACGAGCAGTACTTC
TRBV5-4,TRBD1,TRBJ2-5,NA,CASSLDRGETQYF,TGTGCCAGCAGCTTGGACAGGGGAGAGACCCAGTACTTC
TRBV25-1,NA,TRBJ2-2,NA,CASSESRGGRTGELFF,TGTGCCAGCAGTGAATCACGAGGGGGTCGGACCGGGGAGCTGTTTTTT
TRBV18,NA,TRBJ1-1,NA,CASSPVQGLVAFF,TGTGCCAGCTCACCCGTACAGGGTTTGGTTGCTTTCTTT
TRBV30,NA,TRBJ1-6,NA,CAWSPTGRSPLHF,TGTGCCTGGAGTCCTACAGGGCGTTCACCCCTCCACTTT
TRBV18,TRBD1,TRBJ1-4,NA,CASSPGTETTNEKLFF,TGTGCCAGCTCTCCGGGGACAGAGACAACTAATGAAAAACTGTTTTTT
TRBV18,NA,TRBJ2-2,NA,CASSPSTGELFF,TGTGCCAGCTCACCTAGCACCGGGGAGCTGTTTTTT
TRBV12-1,NA,TRBJ2-3,NA,CASSFPPLSTDTQYF,TGTGCCAGCAGCTTTCCCCCCCTAAGCACAGATACGCAGTATTTT
TRBV7-9,NA,TRBJ2-1,NA,CASSLLGATYNEQFF,TGTGCCAGCAGCTTATTGGGGGCCACCTACAATGAGCAGTTCTTC
TRBV6-5,NA,TRBJ2-1,few,CASRSLSNEQFF,TGTGCCAGCAGATCTCTGAGCAATGAGCAGTTCTTC
TRBV6-2/TRBV6-3,NA,TRBJ2-7,NA,CASSYTAYEQYF,TGTGCCAGCAGTTACACGGCCTACGAGCAGTACTTC
TRBV7-2,TRBD1,TRBJ1-6,once,CASSPQGTENSPLHF,TGTGCCAGCAGCCCTCAAGGGACAGAAAATTCACCCCTCCACTTT
TRBV27,NA,TRBJ1-2,NA,CASSLTSGRNYGYTF,TGTGCCAGCAGTTTAACCAGTGGGCGAAACTATGGCTACACCTTC
TRBV12-5,TRBD1,TRBJ1-1,NA,CASGPDRGGRTEAFF,TGTGCTAGTGGTCCCGACAGGGGAGGGAGGACTGAAGCTTTCTTT
TRBV27,NA,TRBJ2-7,medium-sized,CASSLGEDYEQYF,TGTGCCAGCAGTTTAGGCGAGGACTACGAGCAGTACTTC
TRBV3-1/TRBV3-2,NA,TRBJ2-3,NA,CASSQDLSGFAPGRDTQYF,TGTGCCAGCAGCCAAGATTTAAGCGGATTCGCTCCGGGAAGAGATACGCAGTATTTT
TRBV30,TRBD2,TRBJ2-1,NA,CAWLVAGAGNEQFF,TGTGCCTGGCTGGTAGCGGGAGCGGGAAATGAGCAGTTCTTC
TRBV7-3,NA,TRBJ2-1,NA,CASSLMPNQGDEQFF,TGTGCCAGCAGCCTTATGCCAAACCAGGGCGATGAGCAGTTCTTC
TRBV2,NA,TRBJ1-1,NA,CASSLESVNTEAFF,TGTGCCAGCAGCTTAGAGTCCGTGAACACTGAAGCTTTCTTT
TRBV4-1,TRBD1,TRBJ2-7,NA,CASSPHQGARNEQYF,TGCGCCAGCAGTCCCCACCAGGGGGCGCGGAACGAGCAGTACTTC
TRBV18,NA,TRBJ1-4,NA,CASSPDSINEKLFF,TGTGCCAGCTCACCAGACAGCATAAATGAAAAACTGTTTTTT
TRBV5-1,TRBD1,TRBJ1-1,NA,CASSGQGTGRDTEAFF,TGCGCCAGCAGCGGACAAGGGACAGGGCGGGACACTGAAGCTTTCTTT
TRBV4-1,NA,TRBJ2-3,NA,CASSQWSTTDTQYF,TGCGCCAGCAGCCAATGGAGCACAACAGATACGCAGTATTTT